These T cell receptor beta chains were read from a single sample in a study of cytomegalovirus exposure and HLA in healthy donors. Clones were read by immunoSEQ multiplex PCR, and TCRdb kept only the in-frame ones, dropping some. The sample holds around 160,000 clones; around four fifths are singletons and the top ten take more than 1.5%. Input material: PBMCs. The receptor set was obtained from a woman between 18 and 29 years old in good health and CMV-seronegative. CDR3s include the opening cysteine and the closing phenylalanine or tryptophan. A D gene is named only where the DNA matches it firmly. The size field is filled for only some rows; it gives once, few, many or a size class.

TRBJ1-5,TRBV18,NA,14,NA,CASSRTPGDQPQHF,TGTGCCAGCTCTCGTACCCCGGGTGATCAGCCCCAGCATTTT
TRBJ2-3,TRBV11-2,once,16,TRBD2,CASSLDSGGRADTQYF,TGTGCCAGCAGCCTGGATAGCGGGGGGAGGGCGGATACGCAGTATTTT
TRBJ1-3,TRBV11-3,NA,16,TRBD1,CASSSGQWASGNTIYF,TGTGCCAGCAGCTCGGGACAGTGGGCTTCTGGAAACACCATATATTTT
TRBJ2-1,TRBV7-8,NA,17,NA,CASSFYSILSSYNEQFF,TGTGCCAGCAGCTTTTATAGCATCCTATCATCCTACAATGAGCAGTTCTTC
TRBJ2-2,TRBV6-7,NA,18,TRBD2,CASSYSICLAGNTGELFF,TGTGCCAGCAGTTACTCTATCTGTCTAGCGGGTAACACCGGGGAGCTGTTTTTT
TRBJ1-2,TRBV5-1,NA,15,NA,CASRNPGEALYGYTF,TGCGCCAGCAGAAATCCGGGGGAGGCCCTCTATGGCTACACCTTC
TRBJ1-1,TRBV30,NA,11,NA,CAWSPGVEAFF,TGTGCCTGGAGTCCGGGAGTAGAAGCTTTCTTT
TRBJ1-1,TRBV6-1,NA,14,TRBD1,CASSEGQGAAEAFF,TGTGCCAGCAGTGAAGGACAGGGGGCCGCTGAAGCTTTCTTT
TRBJ1-6,TRBV5-1,NA,14,NA,CASSLAAVDSPLHF,TGCGCCAGCAGCTTGGCCGCGGTCGACTCACCCCTCCACTTT
TRBJ1-2,TRBV29-1,once,11,TRBD1,CSVRQGDGYTF,TGCAGCGTACGTCAGGGGGATGGCTACACCTTC
TRBJ2-1,TRBV15,NA,16,TRBD1,CATSSRDRLFNNEQFF,TGTGCCACCAGCAGCCGGGACAGGCTTTTCAACAATGAGCAGTTCTTC
TRBJ2-7,TRBV6-6,NA,15,NA,CASSYSTSGSGEQYF,TGTGCCAGCAGTTACTCCACATCGGGGAGCGGCGAGCAGTACTTC
TRBJ2-6,TRBV4-1,once,19,TRBD2,CASSHRAREIFSGANVLTF,TGCGCCAGCAGCCACCGGGCGCGGGAGATCTTCTCTGGGGCCAACGTCCTGACTTTC
TRBJ2-2,TRBV5-1,once,16,TRBD1,CASSLQGQGGTGELFF,TGCGCCAGCAGCTTGCAAGGACAGGGGGGCACCGGGGAGCTGTTTTTT
TRBJ1-2,TRBV7-8,NA,19,NA,CASSLVGVYRLTENYGYTF,TGTGCCAGCAGCTTAGTAGGGGTCTACAGGTTAACGGAGAACTATGGCTACACCTTC
TRBJ1-1,TRBV18,NA,14,NA,CASSPTGLGTEAFF,TGTGCCAGCTCACCTACAGGGTTGGGCACTGAAGCTTTCTTT
TRBJ2-3,TRBV6-5,NA,11,NA,CASRGADTQYF,TGTGCCAGCAGAGGGGCAGATACGCAGTATTTT
TRBJ1-4,TRBV5-1,NA,15,NA,CASSFGRGEGEKLFF,TGCGCCAGCAGCTTCGGCCGAGGGGAGGGAGAAAAACTGTTTTTT
TRBJ1-5,TRBV7-9,NA,12,NA,CASSSLLGPQHF,TGTGCCAGCAGCTCCTTACTAGGGCCCCAGCATTTT
TRBJ2-1,TRBV5-1,NA,14,TRBD2,CASNPGTSGEEQFF,TGCGCCAGCAACCCTGGGACTAGCGGGGAAGAGCAGTTCTTC
TRBJ2-5,TRBV7-2,NA,14,TRBD2,CASSLAGGQETQYF,TGTGCCAGCAGCTTAGCGGGGGGGCAAGAGACCCAGTACTTC
TRBJ2-3,TRBV5-4,NA,16,TRBD1,CASSTWTGGSTDTQYF,TGTGCCAGCAGCACCTGGACAGGGGGCAGCACAGATACGCAGTATTTT
TRBJ1-2,TRBV27,NA,13,NA,CASSLSAKYGYTF,TGTGCCAGCAGTTTATCAGCGAAGTATGGCTACACCTTC
TRBJ1-1,TRBV5-6,NA,15,TRBD1,CASSLDRGRSTEAFF,TGTGCCAGCAGCCTCGACAGGGGGCGGAGCACTGAAGCTTTCTTT
TRBJ2-7,TRBV19,NA,13,NA,CASSIAVSYEQYF,TGTGCCAGTAGTATCGCGGTTTCCTACGAGCAGTACTTC
TRBJ1-1,TRBV15,NA,14,NA,CATKIGQPNTEAFF,TGTGCCACCAAAATCGGACAGCCGAACACTGAAGCTTTCTTT
TRBJ1-3,TRBV5-1,NA,15,NA,CASSLASQGLSTIYF,TGCGCCAGCAGCTTGGCATCGCAGGGGTTAAGCACCATATATTTT
TRBJ1-2,TRBV7-9,NA,12,NA,CASKGPNYGYTF,TGTGCCAGCAAGGGGCCTAACTATGGCTACACCTTC
TRBJ1-1,TRBV2,NA,13,NA,CASIGEVNTEAFF,TGTGCCAGCATCGGGGAGGTGAACACTGAAGCTTTCTTT
TRBJ1-2,TRBV6-5,NA,15,NA,CASSFYTGTNSGYTF,TGTGCCAGCAGTTTCTACACCGGGACTAACTCTGGCTACACCTTC
TRBJ1-4,TRBV28,NA,15,TRBD1,CASSLSGTGGEKLFF,TGTGCCAGCAGTCTTTCCGGGACAGGGGGTGAAAAACTGTTTTTT
TRBJ2-5,TRBV30,NA,13,TRBD1,CAWSTGGQETQYF,TGTGCCTGGAGCACAGGGGGCCAAGAGACCCAGTACTTC
TRBJ1-2,TRBV12-2,NA,18,NA,CASRLNGRGPIYNYGYTF,TGTGCAAGTCGCTTAAATGGGAGGGGCCCTATTTATAACTATGGCTACACCTTC
TRBJ2-2,TRBV20-1,NA,11,NA,CSAPNTGELFF,TGCAGTGCTCCTAACACCGGGGAGCTGTTTTTT
TRBJ2-2,TRBV5-1,NA,14,NA,CASSLITDTGELFF,TGCGCCAGCAGCTTGATCACGGACACCGGGGAGCTGTTTTTT
TRBJ1-2,TRBV6-5,NA,14,NA,CASSEGLLVSGYTF,TGTGCCAGCAGTGAAGGCCTACTAGTGTCTGGCTACACCTTC
TRBJ2-3,TRBV7-6,NA,15,NA,CASSLDRAPSDTQYF,TGTGCCAGCAGCTTAGACAGGGCCCCATCGGATACGCAGTATTTT
TRBJ1-2,TRBV4-2,few,15,NA,CASSQDPQGTDGYTF,TGTGCCAGCAGCCAAGATCCCCAGGGGACGGATGGCTACACCTTC
TRBJ1-5,TRBV14,NA,16,NA,CASSPHRYYSNQPQHF,TGTGCCAGCAGCCCTCACAGGTACTATAGCAATCAGCCCCAGCATTTT
TRBJ1-5,TRBV27,NA,18,TRBD1,CASSPRTGGEGSNQPQHF,TGTGCCAGCAGTCCCCGGACAGGGGGCGAGGGTAGCAATCAGCCCCAGCATTTT
TRBJ1-1,TRBV29-1,NA,12,NA,CSVETGHTEAFF,TGCAGCGTTGAAACAGGACATACTGAAGCTTTCTTT
TRBJ2-3,TRBV4-2,NA,16,TRBD1,CASSQDPNRGTDTQYF,TGTGCCAGCAGCCAAGACCCTAACAGGGGAACAGATACGCAGTATTTT
TRBJ2-1,TRBV6-1,NA,15,NA,CASSEYGGPYNEQFF,TGTGCCAGCAGTGAATACGGGGGGCCCTACAATGAGCAGTTCTTC
TRBJ1-2,TRBV5-1,once,16,TRBD1,CASSFSDRGLSYGYTF,TGCGCCAGCAGCTTCTCCGACAGGGGGCTTAGCTATGGCTACACCTTC
TRBJ2-3,TRBV9,NA,17,TRBD2,CASSVGGGGARTDTQYF,TGTGCCAGCAGCGTAGGGGGCGGGGGGGCCAGGACAGATACGCAGTATTTT
TRBJ1-2,TRBV20-1,NA,11,NA,CSWAIYYGYTF,TGCAGCTGGGCCATCTACTATGGCTACACCTTC
TRBJ1-1,TRBV30,NA,13,NA,CAWSVQMYTEAFF,TGTGCCTGGAGTGTACAGATGTACACTGAAGCTTTCTTT
TRBJ2-7,TRBV7-9,NA,12,NA,CASRLDTYEQYF,TGTGCCAGCAGACTGGACACATACGAGCAGTACTTC
TRBJ2-2,TRBV27,NA,14,NA,CASMGRGDTGELFF,TGTGCCAGCATGGGCAGGGGCGACACCGGGGAGCTGTTTTTT
TRBJ2-7,TRBV18,NA,14,NA,CASSAGIVSYEQYF,TGTGCCAGCTCAGCCGGGATAGTCTCCTACGAGCAGTACTTC
TRBJ2-3,TRBV4-1,NA,18,TRBD2,CASSQVFQASGGADTQYF,TGCGCCAGCAGCCAAGTCTTCCAGGCTAGCGGGGGGGCAGATACGCAGTATTTT
TRBJ1-1,TRBV2,NA,15,NA,CASSESRRRNTEAFF,TGTGCCAGCAGTGAATCCCGTAGGAGGAACACTGAAGCTTTCTTT
TRBJ2-7,TRBV7-2,few,14,TRBD1,CASKQMDRVREQYF,TGTGCCAGCAAACAAATGGACAGGGTGAGAGAGCAGTACTTC